This TCR beta chain was sequenced for a study of blood T cells in healthy people across ages. Study results and caveats: Versus aged donors, long-lived donors had higher diversity and more naive CD4+ cells.

A note on this clonotype: What it recognizes is unknown.

Peripheral blood was drawn, ten milliliters per donor. Next came a second PCR, run for 7 to 11 cycles, which used a sample-barcoded 5' primer along with a J-beta primer mix. Any given sample supplied a minimum of 2.5 million CDR3-containing paired-end reads. TCRdb called the 5' RACE reads again in MiXCR, with one record for every CDR3 protein. The table shows about 780,000 distinct CDR3 sequences, with 35% to 60% occurring only once. V was pared by 3 bases and J by 0 bases, with 21 bases between. CDR1 is SGHAT, CDR2 FQNNGV, per germline. This CDR3 spans 18 amino acids. The clonotype comes from a man older than 75 in good health. Sample: blood. V gene TRBV11-2 combines with J gene TRBJ2-7; D is possibly TRBD1 (7 bases). This chain's CDR3 is CASSLEGGRRGSSYEQYF. The DNA for the CDR3 is TGTGCCAGCAGCTTGGAAGGGGGCAGGCGGGGTAGCTCCTACGAGCAGTACTTC.